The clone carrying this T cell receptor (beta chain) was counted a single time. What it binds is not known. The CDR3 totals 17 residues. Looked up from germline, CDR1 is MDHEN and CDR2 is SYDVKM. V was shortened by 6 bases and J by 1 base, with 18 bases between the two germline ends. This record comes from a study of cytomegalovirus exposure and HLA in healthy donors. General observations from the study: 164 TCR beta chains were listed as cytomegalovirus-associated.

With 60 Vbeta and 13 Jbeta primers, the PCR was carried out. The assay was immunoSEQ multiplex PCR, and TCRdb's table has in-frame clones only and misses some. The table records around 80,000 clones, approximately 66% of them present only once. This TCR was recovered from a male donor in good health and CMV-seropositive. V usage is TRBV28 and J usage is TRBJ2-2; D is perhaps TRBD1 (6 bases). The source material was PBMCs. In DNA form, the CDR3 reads TGTGCCAGCAGCCCTACAGGGCACTACCTGAACACCGGGGAGCTGTTTTTT. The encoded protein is CASSPTGHYLNTGELFF.